The 21 T cell receptor beta chains below come from one sample, sequenced in a study of shared clonotypes between healthy human individuals. The data were produced by immunoSEQ multiplex PCR, yet TCRdb's version contains in-frame clones alone and is incomplete. The repertoire holds 400,000 to 600,000 clones, with 60% to 80% as singletons. The sequenced sample was PBMCs. Every receptor here comes from a woman aged 40 to 50 in good health. Some clones in this sample may be carry-over from other donors' samples.

This chain joins TRBV28 and TRBJ1-3, with D perhaps TRBD1 (6 bases). V was pared by 1 base and J by 0 bases, with 13 bases between. The CDR3 runs 17 residues. Germline V CDR1 and CDR2: MDHEN, SYDVKM. CDR3 residues: CASSLFSGQISGNTIYF. CDR3 in DNA: TGTGCCAGCAGTTTATTTAGCGGACAGATCTCTGGAAACACCATATATTTT.

This sequence joins TRBV28 and TRBJ1-3, with TRBD1 as a possible D gene (6 bases). The germline V gene has CDR1 MDHEN and CDR2 SYDVKM. The CDR3 runs 15 residues. V dropped 3 bases and J dropped 0 bases, with 9 bases sitting between them. CDR3 in amino acids: CASSFPGASGNTIYF. In DNA form, the CDR3 reads TGTGCCAGCAGTTTCCCAGGGGCCTCTGGAAACACCATATATTTT.

A note on this clone: Its ends do not fully match the called genes, so a read error is possible. The chain links TRBV30 to TRBJ2-5, with D uncertain. CDR1 GTSNPN and CDR2 SVGIG come from the germline V gene (reference sequence). The CDR3 extends over 20 amino acids. The CDR3, as DNA: TGTACCTGGAGTGTACCCGGGCCCACTTTTCGTCGGCGCTTTCAAGAGACCCAGTACTTC. Translation gives CTWSVPGPTFRRRFQETQYF.

V usage is TRBV6-1 and J usage is TRBJ1-5; weak D call: TRBD1 (5 bases). V lost 7 bases, J lost 0 bases, and 13 bases lay in between. Germline CDR1 is MNHNS and CDR2 is SASEGT. The CDR3 consists of 15 residues. The CDR3 region has the DNA TGTGCCAGCATGGCGACAGCCGATAGCAATCAGCCCCAGCATTTT. This codes for CASMATADSNQPQHF.

This clone is a singleton in its sample. V and J are TRBV7-6 and TRBJ1-3, with a tentative D call TRBD1 (6 bases). Germline V gives CDR1 SGHVS, CDR2 FNYEAQ. The CDR3 runs 15 residues. Trimming left V 3 bases short and J 4 bases short, with 13 bases between. CDR3 loop: CASSLDSLLGNTIYF. DNA for the CDR3: TGTGCCAGCAGCTTGGACAGCCTCCTCGGAAACACCATATATTTT.

The V and J genes are TRBV6-6 and TRBJ1-5; D remains unclear. The CDR3 has 14 amino acids. Trimming left V 3 bases short and J 0 bases short, with 6 bases between. Germline lookup yields CDR1 MNHNY and CDR2 SVGAGI (reference sequence). CDR3: CASSYDHSNQPQHF. The CDR3 bases are TGTGCCAGCAGTTATGACCATAGCAATCAGCCCCAGCATTTT.

The rearrangement joins TRBV7-2 to TRBJ1-4; possible D gene TRBD1, 6 bases. The germline gives CDR1 SGHTA, CDR2 FQGNSA. With 3 bases removed from V and 3 bases from J, the gap between germline ends came to 11 bases. This CDR3 contains 15 residues. CDR3 in amino acids: CASSFGGLANEKLFF. CDR3 coding DNA: TGTGCCAGCAGCTTTGGGGGCCTGGCTAATGAAAAACTGTTTTTT.

The J gene is TRBJ2-7, the V gene TRBV30; 11 bases map to TRBD1. The CDR3 covers 14 residues. Per the germline V gene, CDR1 is GTSNPN and CDR2 is SVGIG (reference sequence). With V trimmed by 3 bases and J by 4 bases, 5 bases remained unmatched. The CDR3 loop is CAWSPGTGGYEQYF. DNA of the CDR3: TGTGCCTGGAGCCCCGGGACAGGGGGTTACGAGCAGTACTTC. Supplemented by reference TRBV30 and TRBJ2-7, the full variable domain reads SQTIHQWPATLVQPVGSPLSLECTVEGTSNPNLYWYRQAAGRGLQLLFYSVGIGQISSEVPQNLSASRPQDRQFILSSKKLLLSDSGFYLCAWSPGTGGYEQYFGPGTRLTVT.

The genes are TRBV25-1 and TRBJ2-7; perhaps TRBD1 as D (7 bases). CDR3 size: 15 residues. The germline gives CDR1 MGHDK, CDR2 SYGVNS. Trimming stripped 5 bases from V and 2 bases from J, with 16 bases between. The CDR3 here is CASSSRGGGPYEQYF. In DNA, the CDR3 is TGTGCCAGCAGTTCCCGTGGAGGGGGCCCCTACGAGCAGTACTTC.

This clone was seen only once. The chain uses TRBV28 and TRBJ1-2; perhaps TRBD1 as D (6 bases). Germline-derived CDR1 and CDR2 are MDHEN and SYDVKM. The V and J ends lost 4 bases and 8 bases respectively, with 11 bases between them. The CDR3 has 12 amino acids. The CDR3 here is CASSCRGCGYTF. Here the CDR3 DNA reads TGTGCCAGCAGTTGCAGGGGCTGCGGCTACACCTTC.

In the case of this clone: In the same sample, other DNA sequences code for this CDR3. The chain carries TRBV7-9 and TRBJ2-7; D unclear. Trimming removed 5 bases from V and 1 base from J, with 9 bases in between. The V gene's germline CDR1 is SEHNR and CDR2 FQNEAQ (reference sequence). This CDR3 contains 13 residues. Here the CDR3 DNA reads TGTGCCAGCAGCCCAGACAAGTCCTACGAGCAGTACTTC. Encoded protein: CASSPDKSYEQYF.

As concerns this clone: In the same sample, other DNA sequences code for this CDR3. The V and J genes are TRBV4-1 and TRBJ2-1; 7 bases are a match to TRBD2. Germline values: CDR1 MGHRA, CDR2 YSYEKL. V shed 3 bases and J 1 base; nucleotides not matched to a gene: 0. The CDR3 sequence is 14 residues long. The CDR3 coding sequence is TGCGCCAGCAGCCAGGGGGGGTCCTACAATGAGCAGTTCTTC. Its protein product is CASSQGGSYNEQFF.

The gene calls are TRBV28 and TRBJ2-1; 7 bases are a match to TRBD2. The V gene's germline CDR1 is MDHEN and CDR2 SYDVKM. V shed 5 bases, J shed 14 bases, and the junction held 3 bases outside the gene matches. This CDR3 comprises 10 residues. The CDR3 bases are TGTGCCAGCAGTGGACTAGTCGAGTTCTTC. This translates into CASSGLVEFF.

This chain joins TRBV7-8 and TRBJ1-5; no firm D call. Germline V gene sequence: CDR1 SGHVS, CDR2 FQNEAQ. The length of the CDR3 is 12 residues. The V end was cut by 5 bases, the J end by 10 bases, with 12 bases between. CDR3 amino acids: CASSPDPNPQHF. The CDR3 DNA is TGTGCCAGCAGCCCGGACCCCAACCCCCAGCATTTT. Using reference TRBV7-8 and TRBJ1-5 for the parts outside the CDR3, the full variable domain is GAGVSQSPRYKVAKRGQDVALRCDPISGHVSLFWYQQALGQGPEFLTYFQNEAQLDKSGLPSDRFFAERPEGSVSTLKIQRTQQEDSAVYLCASSPDPNPQHFGDGTRLSIL.

This chain links TRBV27 with TRBJ1-2, with 10 bases aligning to TRBD1. The V and J ends lost 4 bases and 4 bases, in that order; junction bases with no gene match: 6. This CDR3 is built from 15 residues. Germline loops: CDR1 MNHEY, CDR2 SMNVEV (reference sequence). This CDR3 is CASSSPGTGAYGYTF. DNA of the CDR3: TGTGCCAGCAGTTCTCCCGGGACAGGGGCCTATGGCTACACCTTC.

The CDR3 DNA reads as TGTGCCTGGAGAGTAGGGTTCGCGAACACCGGGGAGCTGTTTTTT. Amino acids: CAWRVGFANTGELFF. The chain carries TRBV30 and TRBJ2-2; D gene uncertain. The CDR3 extends over 15 amino acids. Per the germline V gene, CDR1 is GTSNPN and CDR2 is SVGIG (reference sequence). V was cut by 3 bases and J by 0 bases, with 11 bases left in between.

There are a few counts of this clone. The same CDR3 can be traced to other DNA sequences in this sample. This chain links TRBV9 with TRBJ2-3; 10 bases are shared with TRBD2. Germline assignment: CDR1 SGDLS and CDR2 YYNGEE. V was clipped by 3 bases and J by 5 bases; unmatched bases: 0. The CDR3 covers 13 residues. The CDR3 region is CASSGLAGDTQYF. The CDR3 DNA follows: TGTGCCAGCAGCGGACTAGCGGGAGATACGCAGTATTTT.

This chain connects TRBV28 to TRBJ1-2; 7 bases line up with TRBD1. The CDR3 runs to 13 residues. V dropped 10 bases and J dropped 4; count of bases not matched to a gene: 9. Germline V lookup: CDR1 MDHEN, CDR2 SYDVKM. Written as DNA, the CDR3 is TGTGCCACCACTGACAGGGTAGTCTATGGCTACACCTTC. Its translation: CATTDRVVYGYTF.

For the CDR3, the DNA is TGTGCCAGCAGCGTAGGGCCGGACGGGGACTACGAGCAGTACTTC. Translating gives CASSVGPDGDYEQYF. The J gene is TRBJ2-7, the V gene TRBV9; TRBD2 is a possible D gene (5 bases). This CDR3 is 15 amino acids long. CDR1 is SGDLS, CDR2 YYNGEE, per germline. V was trimmed by 0 bases and J by 3 bases, leaving 13 bases between them.

The CDR3 sequence is CASSINRVANTGELFF. CDR3 in DNA: TGTGCCAGCAGTATAAACAGGGTCGCGAACACCGGGGAGCTGTTTTTT. The chain uses TRBV7-9 and TRBJ2-2; D may be TRBD1 (6 bases). The CDR3 loop spans 16 amino acids. Trimming pared 6 bases from V and 0 bases from J, leaving 14 bases between. Per germline, CDR1 SEHNR and CDR2 FQNEAQ (reference sequence).

The V and J genes are TRBV18 and TRBJ2-1; D ambiguous. The V gene's germline CDR1 is KGHSH and CDR2 LQKENI. Trimming took 0 bases from V and 10 from J, leaving 13 bases between them. This CDR3 is 14 amino acids long. The CDR3: CASSPPSVAREQFF. As DNA, the CDR3 is TGTGCCAGCTCACCACCCAGCGTAGCCAGGGAGCAGTTCTTC.